This TCR beta chain emerged from a study of blood T cell repertoires in COVID-19. Looking at the study overall: The United States, Italy and Spain were the sources of the acute and convalescent COVID-19 samples. T cells, B-cell-depleted T cells, or PBMCs supplied cDNA or gDNA.

Sequencing used immunoSEQ multiplex PCR; TCRdb keeps in-frame clones, though not all of them. This sample has under 300,000 clones, with roughly nine tenths found just once. V lost 0 bases to trimming and J lost 10 bases, with 12 bases between them. This CDR3 has 13 residues. Germline V lookup: CDR1 SGHAT, CDR2 FQNNGV. Participants spanned ages 18 to 89 years and resided in about two dozen US areas. Recovered Cohort 3 donors showed two negative PCRs, clearance, or symptom resolution. The clonotype was recovered from a woman aged 40 to 50 who had recovered from COVID-19. The sample consisted of PBMCs or T cells enriched from blood (not recorded which). The chain links TRBV11-2 to TRBJ1-1; TRBD1 might be the D (5 bases). The CDR3 bases are TGTGCCAGCAGCTTAGACAGGGAACGCCGAGCTTTCTTT. The encoded protein is CASSLDRERRAFF.